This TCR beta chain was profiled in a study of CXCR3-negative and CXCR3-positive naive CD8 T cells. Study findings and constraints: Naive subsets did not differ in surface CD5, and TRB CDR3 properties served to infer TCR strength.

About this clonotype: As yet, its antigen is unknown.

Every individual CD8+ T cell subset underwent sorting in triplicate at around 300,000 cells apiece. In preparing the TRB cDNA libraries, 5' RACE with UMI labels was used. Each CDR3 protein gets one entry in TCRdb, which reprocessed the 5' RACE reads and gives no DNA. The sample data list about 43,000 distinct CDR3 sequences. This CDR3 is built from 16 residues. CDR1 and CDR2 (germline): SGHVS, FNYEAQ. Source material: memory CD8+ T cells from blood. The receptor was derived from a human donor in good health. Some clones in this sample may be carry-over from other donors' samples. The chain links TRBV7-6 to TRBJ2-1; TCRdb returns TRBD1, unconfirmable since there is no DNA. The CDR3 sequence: CASSHGSGVAYNEQFF.